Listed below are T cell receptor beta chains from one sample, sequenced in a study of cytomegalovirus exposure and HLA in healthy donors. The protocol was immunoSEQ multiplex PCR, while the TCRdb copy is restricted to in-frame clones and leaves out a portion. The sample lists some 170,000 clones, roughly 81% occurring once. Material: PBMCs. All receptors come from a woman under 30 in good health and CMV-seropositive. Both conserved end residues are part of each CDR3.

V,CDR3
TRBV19,CASSIDRTGYEQYF
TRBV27,CASSLTGGSSYEQYF
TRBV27,CASSLSGRRYYEQYF
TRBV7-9,CASSEGATGDTQYF
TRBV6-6,CASRGRAGVYEQYF
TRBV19,CASSSWAGGTDTQYF
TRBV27,CASEDLMTGNTEAFF
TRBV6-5,CASRPQGVGTQYF
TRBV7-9,CASGRGGGLGTGELFF
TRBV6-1,CASTPHGINEQYF
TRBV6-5,CASSFNVGQSYGYTF
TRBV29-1,CSFGTGGSYEQYF
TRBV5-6,CASSPVLGEHYGYTF
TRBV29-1,CSVVGTGGETQYF
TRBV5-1,CASSVAPGLTGELFF
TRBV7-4,CDRDRVNYGYTF
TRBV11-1,CASSKGDRGYEQYF